The present entry profiles one T cell receptor (beta chain) with its context. Its antigen remains unidentified. These data originate in a study of early T cells in non-severe SARS-CoV-2 infection. Molecules of cDNA were individually given unique molecular identifiers that were attached to them. One entry per CDR3 protein results from TCRdb running MiXCR on the 5' RACE reads. Of over 85,000 distinct CDR3 sequences detected, 16% appear once; the ten largest clones hold 1.3%. Study-level points and caveats: VDJdb matching, biased toward anti-spike CD8 responses, missed private and CD4 specificities.

This CDR3 comprises 13 residues. With V trimmed by 5 bases and J by 7 bases, 3 bases remained unmatched. Germline CDR1 and CDR2: SEHNR and FQNEAQ (reference sequence). The clonotype was recovered from an adult who was a healthcare worker with PCR-confirmed SARS-CoV-2 infection or an uninfected control (not recorded which). The V gene is TRBV7-9, the J gene TRBJ2-1, with 9 bases that match TRBD2. Sequencing used whole blood. The CDR3 nucleotides read TGTGCCAGCAGCACAACTAGCGGGAATGAGCAGTTCTTC. Amino acids: CASSTTSGNEQFF.